This T cell receptor beta chain derives from a study of blood T cell repertoires in COVID-19. The germline CDR1 and CDR2 sequences are KGHDR and SFDVKD. Unmatched junction bases numbered 5, after V lost 9 bases and J lost 0 bases. The CDR3 loop spans 16 amino acids. The assay was immunoSEQ multiplex PCR, and TCRdb's table has in-frame clones only and misses some. This repertoire shows about 120,000 clones, about 80% found once; its top ten account for 12%. The receptor was isolated from a man aged 55 to 70 with acute or convalescent COVID-19. The sequenced material came from peripheral blood. The chain recombines TRBV24-1 with TRBJ2-6; 9 bases fit TRBD1. The CDR3 DNA reads as TGTGCCACCGGGACAGGGCTATCCTCTGGGGCCAACGTCCTGACTTTC. As protein: CATGTGLSSGANVLTF.